Below, 30 T cell receptor beta chains from the same sample are listed, as sequenced in a study of T cells in Graves' hyperthyroidism and ophthalmopathy. Researchers took RNA transcripts and amplified the TCR beta CDR3 regions from them. HTBI primers were used for first-round RT-PCR of the TCR CDR3. TCRdb re-called the multiplex PCR reads with MiXCR, one entry per CDR3 protein. The sample holds 400,000 to 550,000 distinct CDR3 sequences; approximately 15% are singletons and the top ten take around a sixth. The sample taken for sequencing was blood. The source is a woman between 18 and 29 years old with Graves' hyperthyroidism.

CDR3 protein: CSASSGEIYNSPLHF. The CDR3 coding sequence is TGCAGTGCTAGCTCAGGGGAAATCTATAATTCACCCCTCCACTTT. The gene calls are TRBV20-1 and TRBJ1-6; D is possibly TRBD1 (6 bases). This CDR3 has 15 amino acids. Germline V CDR1 and CDR2: DFQATT, SNEGSKA (reference sequence). Deletions cut 3 bases from V and 3 bases from J, with 12 bases between.

This clonotype was detected once. V usage is TRBV9 and J usage is TRBJ1-2; D is undetermined. Deletions cut 1 base from V and 8 bases from J, with 9 bases between. The germline V gene has CDR1 SGDLS and CDR2 YYNGEE. The CDR3 sequence is 12 residues long. The DNA for the CDR3 is TGTGCCAGCAGCGTACTGGGGAAGGGCTACACCTTC. As protein: CASSVLGKGYTF.

The table lists this clonotype with a few counts. The J gene is TRBJ1-1, the V gene TRBV6-2 or TRBV6-3, with TRBD1 matching 8 bases. V lost 3 bases to trimming and J lost 7 bases; unmatched junction nucleotides: 4. From germline, CDR1 is MNHEY and CDR2 SVGEGT. The CDR3 runs to 13 residues. Here the CDR3 DNA reads TGTGCCAGCAGTTATCTCAGGGGGCTTGAAGCTTTCTTT. Translating gives CASSYLRGLEAFF.

This clonotype was counted many times. This chain uses TRBV2 with TRBJ2-3; perhaps TRBD2 as D (5 bases). The germline CDR1 and CDR2 sequences are SNHLY and FYNNEI. The CDR3 consists of 13 residues. V was cut by 6 bases and J by 3 bases, with 10 bases left in between. CDR3 DNA: TGTGCCAGCAGGGGAGAGGTGACAGATACGCAGTATTTT. It yields the protein CASRGEVTDTQYF.

This clonotype was recorded a few times. The chain couples TRBV24-1 to TRBJ2-2; the D gene could be TRBD1 or TRBD2 (6 bases each). Germline CDR1 KGHDR, CDR2 SFDVKD. Trimming took 5 bases from V and 8 from J, leaving 14 bases between them. There are 14 residues in the CDR3. CDR3 bases: TGTGCCACCAGTGCTGAAGGGGGGACGGGGGAGCTGTTTTTT. The encoded protein is CATSAEGGTGELFF.

This clonotype was detected only a few times. The gene calls are TRBV12-3 or TRBV12-4 and TRBJ2-7; D is uncertain. This CDR3 region has 14 residues. Trimming removed 5 bases from V and 6 bases from J, with 17 bases in between. The CDR3 loop reads CASSTQSHSGEQYF. CDR3 nucleotides: TGTGCCAGCAGTACCCAGTCCCACTCGGGCGAGCAGTACTTC.

Points on this clonotype: Lacking the conserved final phenylalanine or tryptophan, this CDR3 likely reflects a read error. This sequence joins TRBV12-3 or TRBV12-4 and TRBJ2-7; no firm D call. This CDR3 has 15 amino acids. Trimming cost V 2 bases and J 0 bases, with 11 bases left between them. CDR3 sequence reads: CASSLLASSSYEQYL. Written as DNA, the CDR3 is TGTGCCAGCAGTTTATTGGCATCGAGCTCCTACGAGCAGTACCTC.

This chain links TRBV27 with TRBJ2-1, with TRBD2 matching 15 bases. There are 15 residues in the CDR3. Germline CDR1 MNHEY, CDR2 SMNVEV (reference sequence). With V trimmed by 3 bases and J by 8 bases, 2 bases remained unmatched. CDR3 in DNA: TGTGCCAGCAGTTTCCGGACTAGCGGGAGGGATGAGCAGTTCTTC. Translated: CASSFRTSGRDEQFF.

This clonotype appeared many times. The chain recombines TRBV12-3 or TRBV12-4 with TRBJ1-2; 7 bases are a match to TRBD1. The CDR3 consists of 11 residues. The ends lost 6 bases at V and 10 bases at J; junction bases unmatched: 5. Written as DNA, the CDR3 is TGTGCCAGCAGCCGACAGGGATACTACACCTTC. Residues: CASSRQGYYTF.

J is TRBJ2-1 and V is TRBV5-1; 7 nucleotides align to TRBD2. V shed 5 bases, J shed 0 bases, and the junction held 11 bases outside the gene matches. The CDR3 contains 17 residues. CDR1 is SGHRS, CDR2 YFSETQ, per germline. The CDR3 region has the DNA TGCGCCAGCAGATTACGGTCTTGGACTAGCTCCTACAATGAGCAGTTCTTC. It yields the protein CASRLRSWTSSYNEQFF.

This clonotype was counted between two and nine times. The CDR3 coding sequence is TGTGCCAGCATGAGACCTAGCGGGAGCGTCACAGATACGCAGTATTTT. Amino acid sequence: CASMRPSGSVTDTQYF. The V and J genes are TRBV2 and TRBJ2-3; 10 nucleotides line up with TRBD2. The V gene end was trimmed by 7 bases and the J gene end by 2 bases; junction bases not matched to a gene: 9. Germline V gives CDR1 SNHLY, CDR2 FYNNEI. This CDR3 contains 16 residues.

This sequence joins TRBV12-3 or TRBV12-4 and TRBJ2-5, with TRBD1 matching over 11 bases. V lost 5 bases to trimming and J lost 11 bases; unmatched junction nucleotides: 10. The CDR3 has 14 amino acids. This chain's CDR3 is CASSQRTGGAYQYF. The CDR3 nucleotides read TGTGCCAGCAGTCAAAGGACAGGGGGCGCGTATCAGTACTTC.

Comments on this clonotype: A much larger clonotype is one base distant, so this may be a read error. The chain has TRBV7-3 and TRBJ2-5; either TRBD1 or TRBD2 may supply D (5 bases each). The germline V gene has CDR1 SGHTA and CDR2 FQGTGA. The CDR3 totals 14 residues. The chain's CDR3 is CAGSLDGTQETQYF. The CDR3 nucleotides are TGTGCCGGCAGCTTAGACGGGACGCAAGAGACCCAGTACTTC.

The chain is built from TRBV11-2 and TRBJ1-6; 9 nucleotides agree with TRBD1. From germline, CDR1 is SGHAT and CDR2 FQNNGV. This CDR3 contains 15 residues. With 3 bases clipped from V and 13 bases from J, the junction kept 10 bases outside the gene matches. The CDR3 reads CASSLGTGRTSPLHF. The CDR3 DNA reads TGTGCCAGCAGCTTGGGGACAGGGCGTACTTCGCCCCTCCACTTT. Using reference TRBV11-2 and TRBJ1-6 for the parts outside the CDR3, the full variable domain is EAGVAQSPRYKIIEKRQSVAFWCNPISGHATLYWYQQILGQGPKLLIQFQNNGVVDDSQLPKDRFSAERLKGVDSTLKIQPAKLEDSAVYLCASSLGTGRTSPLHFGNGTRLTVT.

This clonotype showed up just a few times. The chain recombines TRBV15 with TRBJ1-5; D gene unclear. CDR3 length: 17 amino acids. Germline V gives CDR1 LNHNV, CDR2 YYDKDF (reference sequence). The V and J ends lost 3 bases and 4 bases respectively, with 19 bases between them. The CDR3 region has the DNA TGTGCCACCAGCAGCCCGGATGGAGAGGACTCGAATCAGCCCCAGCATTTT. Its protein is CATSSPDGEDSNQPQHF. Using reference TRBV15 and TRBJ1-5 for the parts outside the CDR3, the full variable domain is DAMVIQNPRYQVTQFGKPVTLSCSQTLNHNVMYWYQQKSSQAPKLLFHYYDKDFNNEADTPDNFQSRRPNTSFCFLDIRSPGLGDTAMYLCATSSPDGEDSNQPQHFGDGTRLSIL.

The rearrangement uses TRBV11-2 and TRBJ2-1; 8 nucleotides align to TRBD2. CDR1 SGHAT and CDR2 FQNNGV come from the germline V gene. CDR3 size: 18 residues. V shed 5 bases, J shed 5 bases, and the junction held 17 bases outside the gene matches. In DNA, the CDR3 is TGTGCCAGCAGCGGCGAAGTTCGAGCGGGAGTTTCCCACAATGAGCAGTTCTTC. This translates into CASSGEVRAGVSHNEQFF. The full variable domain, completed using reference TRBV11-2 and TRBJ2-1, is EAGVAQSPRYKIIEKRQSVAFWCNPISGHATLYWYQQILGQGPKLLIQFQNNGVVDDSQLPKDRFSAERLKGVDSTLKIQPAKLEDSAVYLCASSGEVRAGVSHNEQFFGPGTRLTVL.

This clonotype was observed a few times. The chain recombines TRBV12-3 or TRBV12-4 with TRBJ2-3; D gene ambiguous. V was trimmed by 0 bases and J by 3 bases, leaving 10 bases between them. This CDR3 comprises 15 residues. CDR3 nucleotides: TGTGCCAGCAGTTTAGCCTTAGGTTTAACAGATACGCAGTATTTT. Protein sequence: CASSLALGLTDTQYF.

This clonotype has just a few counts. CDR3 coding DNA: TGTGCCAGCAGCCCCCTGGACAGGGACACTGAAGCTTTCTTT. Translation: CASSPLDRDTEAFF. The chain employs TRBV12-3 or TRBV12-4 and TRBJ1-1; 8 positions match TRBD1. The V segment lost 6 bases and the J segment 3 bases; nucleotides outside the gene matches: 6. CDR3 length: 14 amino acids.

This clonotype came up many times. CDR3 sequence: CASSAKLVRSGTDTQYF. In DNA form, the CDR3 reads TGTGCCAGCAGCGCAAAACTAGTCAGGTCTGGTACAGATACGCAGTATTTT. The chain is built from TRBV9 and TRBJ2-3; TRBD2 is a possible D gene (5 bases). Trimming left V 3 bases short and J 3 bases short, with 20 bases between. This CDR3 contains 17 residues. CDR1 and CDR2 (germline): SGDLS, YYNGEE.

This clonotype appeared many times. In nucleotides, the CDR3 is TGTGCCAGTAGTATACTAGTCCAGAGGCGGGCCAATGAGCAGTTCTTC. It yields the protein CASSILVQRRANEQFF. The chain has TRBV19 and TRBJ2-1, with a tentative D call TRBD2 (5 bases). Germline assignment: CDR1 LNHDA and CDR2 SQIVND (reference sequence). The CDR3 has 16 amino acids. V was pared by 2 bases and J by 6 bases, with 17 bases between.

With respect to this clonotype: One end of the junction does not line up with germline, which may come from a read error. The rearrangement joins TRBV28 to TRBJ1-2; D gene uncertain. The CDR3 spans 12 residues. Germline CDR1 reads MDHEN; CDR2 reads SYDVKM. Here the CDR3 reads CVSSPINYGYTF. The CDR3 region has the DNA TGTGTCAGCAGTCCAATTAACTATGGCTACACCTTC.

This clonotype was detected ten times or more. This sequence joins TRBV27 and TRBJ2-5; 7 bases map to TRBD2. The CDR3 length is 16 residues. After removal of 4 bases from V and 3 bases from J, the junction contained 11 bases not matched to a gene. The germline V gene encodes CDR1 MNHEY and CDR2 SMNVEV (reference sequence). CDR3 protein: CASSSIGRGGKETQYF. The DNA for the CDR3 is TGTGCCAGCAGTTCAATAGGGAGGGGAGGGAAAGAGACCCAGTACTTC.

This clonotype appeared a few times. J is TRBJ1-2 and V is TRBV7-9; possibly TRBD1 for D (6 bases). Trimming pared 5 bases from V and 0 bases from J, leaving 13 bases between. The CDR3 is 15 residues long. Germline lookup yields CDR1 SEHNR and CDR2 FQNEAQ (reference sequence). The CDR3 reads CASSHGQPSNYGYTF. CDR3 sequence (DNA): TGTGCCAGCAGCCATGGACAGCCCTCTAACTATGGCTACACCTTC.

The chain links TRBV5-6 to TRBJ1-6; a weak D match, TRBD1 (5 bases). The CDR3 totals 16 residues. Trimming removed 4 bases from V and 0 bases from J, with 11 bases in between. Germline lookup yields CDR1 SGHDT and CDR2 YYEEEE. CDR3 in amino acids: CASSKPGSSYNSPLHF. The CDR3 DNA is TGTGCCAGCAGCAAGCCAGGGAGCTCCTATAATTCACCCCTCCACTTT.

This clonotype was counted many times. This chain connects TRBV19 to TRBJ1-4; maybe TRBD1 (5 bases). The germline V gene encodes CDR1 LNHDA and CDR2 SQIVND (reference sequence). CDR3 length equals 13 residues. The V gene lost 5 bases and the J gene lost 7 bases, with 11 bases spanning the gap. As DNA, the CDR3 is TGTGCCAGTAGTCCGGCCGACAGTGAAAAACTGTTTTTT. This sequence encodes CASSPADSEKLFF.

The sample holds many counts of this clonotype. The V call is TRBV7-2, the J call TRBJ2-1; 8 nucleotides agree with TRBD2. CDR1 and CDR2 (germline): SGHTA, FQGNSA. V lost 10 bases to trimming and J lost 7 bases; unmatched junction nucleotides: 24. This CDR3 is built from 18 residues. CDR3 DNA: TGTGCCACCAAGACAGGAACAGCCACTAGCGGACCTTTGAATGAGCAGTTCTTC. Encoded protein: CATKTGTATSGPLNEQFF.

Only a few counts were recorded for this clonotype. In DNA, the CDR3 is TGCAGTGCCGCCCCGGACAGGGATGGGCCCCAGCATTTT. Protein sequence: CSAAPDRDGPQHF. The rearrangement links TRBV20-1 to TRBJ1-5; TRBD1 aligns across 8 bases. The V segment lost 6 bases and the J segment 9 bases; nucleotides outside the gene matches: 10. Germline CDR1 is DFQATT and CDR2 is SNEGSKA (reference sequence). The CDR3 has 13 amino acids.

The table lists this clonotype with many counts. The rearrangement joins TRBV13 to TRBJ1-1, with TRBD1 matching 7 bases. Germline V CDR1 and CDR2: PRHDT, FYEKMQ (reference sequence). This CDR3 spans 14 amino acids. J was trimmed by 8 bases and V by 2 bases; bases with no gene match: 8. The CDR3 nucleotides are TGTGCCAGCAGCTTACGACGGAAGACAGGGGAAGCTTTCTTT. Its protein is CASSLRRKTGEAFF. The full variable domain, in which reference TRBV13 and TRBJ1-1 provide the parts outside the CDR3, is AAGVIQSPRHLIKEKRETATLKCYPIPRHDTVYWYQQGPGQDPQFLISFYEKMQSDKGSIPDRFSAQQFSDYHSELNMSSLELGDSALYFCASSLRRKTGEAFFGQGTRLTVV.

This clonotype was seen repeatedly, ten times or more. CDR3 DNA sequence: TGTGCCTGCGGCCTCGGGGGATTTGATTCACCCCTCCACTTT. Translation gives CACGLGGFDSPLHF. V and J are TRBV30 and TRBJ1-6, with a tentative D call TRBD1 (5 bases). The CDR3 is made up of 14 amino acids. CDR1 is GTSNPN and CDR2 is SVGIG in the germline V gene (reference sequence). V gave up 6 bases and J gave up 8 bases, with 17 bases separating them.

This clonotype occurred a few times. The chain links TRBV2 to TRBJ2-5, with 9 bases that match TRBD2. CDR3 length equals 15 residues. V trimming: 6 bases; J trimming: 4 bases; junction bases outside the gene matches: 9. Germline lookup yields CDR1 SNHLY and CDR2 FYNNEI. The CDR3 sequence is CASRGGSGRGETQYF. The CDR3 bases are TGTGCCAGCAGGGGGGGTAGCGGGAGAGGAGAGACCCAGTACTTC.